The present entry profiles one T cell receptor (beta chain) with its context. Its cognate antigen has yet to be identified. The input lacks base qualities; no much larger clone sits a single base away. The sample belongs to a study of human T cells and chemical hapten exposure (dated by TCRdb to about 2021). Regarding the research as a whole: For sensitization, 2% DPC in acetone was applied to a 2 cm by 2 cm area of upper inner arm skin. Weekly therapeutic DPC doses were additionally applied to the scalp of patients throughout the roughly 23-week study period. Patch testing was done on the upper back using Finn chambers containing 0.01% DPC, and results were scored after 6 days according to International Contact Dermatitis Research Group standards. Most of the patients in the cohort were female, and the cohort covered alopecia areata with under or over 50% scalp involvement, alopecia totalis and alopecia universalis. Libraries were pooled for sequencing, and per-sample TCR yields varied mainly because of small differences in library volumes within the pool. The study tracked peripheral blood TCR repertoire changes in vivo during primary and secondary sensitization to the hapten diphenylcyclopropenone (DPC) in alopecia patients. Patient blood was sampled pre-sensitization (week 0) and at 2, 6 and about 24 weeks after DPC sensitization. For TCR sequencing, blood came from 25 to 30 alopecia patients at anywhere from one to four time points (pre-sensitization, 2, 6 and 24 weeks). Beyond this particular receptor, the publication reports: Significantly more large CDR3 similarity clusters were formed by expanded TCRs than by pre-sensitization or healthy control sets, consistent with antigen-driven responses. DPC sensitization did not change the number of TCRs with a frequency above 1 in 1000, and there was no evidence of changes in global repertoire structure. After repeated subsampling, the strength of the expansion versus patch-test correlation and the threshold at which it became significant changed. Because every patient had alopecia, a presumed autoimmune disease, the patients' immune response might differ from that of healthy individuals. Patch test score was positively correlated with the number of PT1 expanded TCRs, with significance at thresholds 8, 16 and 32 but not at 4.

Taken with the paper, the label for time point translates to: pre-sensitization, week 0. The intended sense of this specimen's treatment or condition label: therapeutic diphenylcyclopropenone sensitization with weekly scalp DPC. Blood at each patch-test visit was drawn before the patch test was applied. To be eligible, patients had to be aged 18 to 70, diagnosed with alopecia and judged suitable for DPC therapy, while pregnant patients were excluded. Unfractionated whole blood was collected in Tempus Blood RNA tubes, and total RNA was extracted from that blood. From its cysteine to its phenylalanine, the CDR3 spans 16 amino acids. Here the CDR3 DNA is all that survives: 48 bases in frame from base 1. At the junction V is shortened by 2 bases and J by 2 bases, with 13 bases in between. The CDR1 and CDR2 encoded by the germline V gene are MNHNS and SASEGT. Receptor amplification or capture employed RACE. Sequencing took place on a NextSeq 500. During library preparation, unique molecular identifiers were attached to individual cDNA molecules so that TCRs could be counted quantitatively and reproducibly. From each blood RNA sample, both TCR alpha and TCR beta chains were sequenced. In the source study's methods: Samples had a median of around 92,000 TCRs, with a range from roughly 23,224 to 700,000. The Decombinator software suite was used to annotate V, J and CDR3 in the TCR reads. To make PS versus PT1 abundance plots, every sample was subsampled to the same number of TCRs (28,000). Expanded TCRs were defined as absent before sensitization and observed at least eight times at the 2-week time point. The public reads were reanalyzed by TCRdb: fastp trimming at Q25, MiXCR alignment, in-frame beta chains only. A single entry per CDR3 protein holds the most common genes and DNA from its merged rows. For this entry, the V and J calls and clone size follow TCRdb and not the study's own pipeline. The sample table shows around 110,000 distinct CDR3 sequences, and approximately 12% are seen once. The leading ten clones occupy around 1.6% of the sample.

The source was whole blood, collected in connection with sensitization to the hapten diphenylcyclopropenone (DPC). The chain is assembled from TRBV6-1 and TRBJ2-1; TRBD2 might be the D gene, on 5 matching bases. This receptor was identified in a woman aged 50 to 60 with alopecia areata. Some clones in this sample may be carry-over from other donors' samples. The CDR3 here reads CASSESGGPPYNEQFF. The nucleotide sequence is TGTGCCAGCAGTGAAAGCGGCGGGCCTCCCTACAATGAGCAGTTCTTC.